This entry describes one T cell receptor beta chain. Its antigen is not identified. This specimen comes from a study of STAT5B mutations in CD4+ large granular lymphocyte leukemia. Whole-study results and caveats: Top patient clones used TRBV06 genes more often: 8/27 versus 2/35 in controls.

Source study methods: The detection floor for productive clonotype frequency was 2.59 x 10-5. Generated by immunoSEQ multiplex PCR, the TCRdb table keeps only in-frame clones and is missing some. That table supplies the V and J calls and clone size; D and trimming were determined from the DNA. Of under 35,000 clones detected, 65% to 80% appear once; the ten largest clones hold roughly 2%. This CDR3 has 16 residues. V was clipped by 0 bases and J by 7 bases, with 15 bases between them. Per germline, CDR1 SGHTA and CDR2 FQGNSA. The sequencing input was CD4+ T cells from blood buffy coats. This clonotype was sampled from a human donor in good health. The chain uses TRBV7-2 and TRBJ2-2; D possibly corresponds to TRBD1 (6 bases). CDR3 protein: CASSLAGGPKRGELFF. The CDR3 nucleotides are TGTGCCAGCAGCTTAGCTGGGGGCCCTAAGCGCGGGGAGCTGTTTTTT. Together with reference TRBV7-2 and TRBJ2-2, the CDR3 gives the full variable domain: GAGVSQSPSNKVTEKGKDVELRCDPISGHTALYWYRQSLGQGLEFLIYFQGNSAPDKSGLPSDRFSAERTGGSVSTLTIQRTQQEDSAVYLCASSLAGGPKRGELFFGEGSRLTVL.